The clone carrying this T cell receptor beta chain was counted a few times. The entry originates in a study of response to subunit inactivated influenza vaccine. V was pared by 6 bases and J by 5 bases, with 9 bases of the junction left unmatched. The CDR3 is 15 residues long. Via MiXCR, TCRdb re-called the RT-PCR reads, giving one row per CDR3 protein. The data contain roughly 540,000 distinct CDR3 sequences, roughly 25% of them singletons. These same records also appear under a second study, on T cells expressing NK-cell markers. That paper notes: TCR beta cDNA was generated via 5'RACE template switching incorporating UMIs. Repertoire data for TCR beta were derived from sorted T cells (CD3+CD56+NKG2C+, CD3+CD56+NKG2C- and CD3+CD56-NKG2C+). Whether expanded NKG2C+ T cell clones recognized HCMV stayed uncertain.

The sequence came from a man aged 45-65 years who received an inactivated influenza vaccine. The input for sequencing was CD4+ T cells sorted from PBMCs, taken roughly 13 days after vaccination. The chain joins TRBV12-3 or TRBV12-4 to TRBJ2-5; 10 nucleotides line up with TRBD2. The CDR3 DNA sequence: TGTGCCAGCAGACCCTCTAGCGGGAGAGAGGAGACCCAGTACTTC. Protein: CASRPSSGREETQYF.